The present TCR beta chain was sequenced within a study of CD8 T cells in Susac syndrome. The multiple sclerosis controls were treatment-naive patients affected by stable or active relapsing-remitting disease. With random hexamers, 0.5 to 1 ug RNA was reverse transcribed. MiXCR, run by TCRdb on the immunoSEQ multiplex PCR reads, gives a single entry per CDR3 protein. Counted here are 190,000 or so distinct CDR3 sequences, more than 85% occurring once; the ten biggest clones make up 0.082%. This clonotype was sampled from a human donor with multiple sclerosis. The sample consisted of CD4+ T cells from PBMCs.

CDR3 in amino acids: CASSPTGYNEQFF. DNA for the CDR3: TGTGCCAGCAGTCCAACTGGGTACAATGAGCAGTTCTTC. The chain employs TRBV9 and TRBJ2-1, with D uncertain. The CDR3 is made up of 13 amino acids. The V gene lost 5 bases and the J gene lost 4 bases, with 10 bases spanning the gap. The germline CDR1 and CDR2 sequences are SGDLS and YYNGEE.